The 16 T cell receptor beta chains reported below all come from one sample, sequenced in a study of shared clonotypes between healthy human individuals. Naive CD8 populations comprised CD45RO-negative cells positively selected for CCR7, excluding terminally differentiated effector memory CD45RA+ cells. Profiling relied on immunoSEQ multiplex PCR, and the TCRdb table lists in-frame clones only, not all of them. Here the sample spans about 2.2 million clones, 90% to 95% being singletons. Input material: naive CD8+ T cells from PBMCs. These receptors all stem from a man aged 18 to 35 in good health. Some clones in this sample may be carry-over from other donors' samples.

The chain has TRBV5-4 and TRBJ1-1; no reliable D call. The CDR3 is 15 residues long. Germline assignment: CDR1 SGHNT and CDR2 YYREEE (reference sequence). V was trimmed by 7 bases and J by 0 bases, leaving 16 bases between them. The DNA of the CDR3 is TGTGCCAGCCTGGAATACAGCGACATGAACACTGAAGCTTTCTTT. Its protein is CASLEYSDMNTEAFF.

The chain recombines TRBV11-2 with TRBJ2-7; perhaps TRBD1 as D (5 bases). V was trimmed by 1 base and J by 0 bases, leaving 13 bases between them. The germline CDR1 and CDR2 sequences are SGHAT and FQNNGV. The CDR3 spans 16 residues. CDR3 sequence: CASSLVAGQSSYEQYF. The CDR3, as DNA: TGTGCCAGCAGCTTAGTAGCAGGGCAAAGCTCCTACGAGCAGTACTTC.

The count of this clone is one. The chain links TRBV4-3 to TRBJ2-5, with TRBD1 matching over 7 bases. The CDR3 totals 15 residues. Trimming cost V 4 bases and J 2 bases; bases outside gene matches: 7. The germline gives CDR1 LGHNA, CDR2 YSLEER. In DNA, the CDR3 is TGCGCCAGCAGCCGTAGGGACAGTCCGCAAGAGACCCAGTACTTC. The encoded protein is CASSRRDSPQETQYF.

The V and J genes are TRBV5-1 and TRBJ2-1; no clear D. The germline CDR1 and CDR2 sequences are SGHRS and YFSETQ. The CDR3 is 12 residues long. The V gene lost 0 bases and the J gene lost 6 bases, with 4 bases spanning the gap. CDR3 amino acids: CASSLEVNEQFF. DNA of the CDR3: TGCGCCAGCAGCTTGGAAGTCAATGAGCAGTTCTTC.

V is TRBV9 and J is TRBJ2-1, with D tentatively TRBD2 (6 bases). V was cut by 3 bases and J by 8 bases, with 18 bases left in between. Germline V gene lookup returns CDR1 SGDLS and CDR2 YYNGEE. This CDR3 has 15 amino acids. CDR3 DNA sequence: TGTGCCAGCAGCGAGGTGGGGACTCCTACGGATGAGCAGTTCTTC. Translated: CASSEVGTPTDEQFF.

This chain's CDR3 is CASSLFGAVGQPQHF. The CDR3 region has the DNA TGTGCCAGCAGTTTATTCGGGGCAGTCGGTCAGCCCCAGCATTTT. The chain carries TRBV28 and TRBJ1-5; a weak D match, TRBD1 (5 bases). V was trimmed by 1 base and J by 6 bases, leaving 13 bases between them. The CDR3 is 15 residues long. From germline, CDR1 is MDHEN and CDR2 SYDVKM.

The chain has TRBV6-1 and TRBJ1-2, with D unresolved. Deletions cut 10 bases from V and 4 bases from J, with 16 bases between. The CDR3 contains 13 residues. Germline V gene data show CDR1 as MNHNS and CDR2 as SASEGT. The CDR3 DNA sequence: TGTGCCATCTCCCCCGGACGGACCTATGGCTACACCTTC. Amino acid sequence: CAISPGRTYGYTF.

In this sample, this clone turned up once. The chain is built from TRBV4-1 and TRBJ2-7; 9 bases fit TRBD2. This CDR3 has 17 residues. Per germline, CDR1 MGHRA and CDR2 YSYEKL. V shed 1 base, J shed 2 bases, and the junction held 9 bases outside the gene matches. This CDR3 reads CASSQGQVASGTYEQYF. The CDR3 DNA sequence: TGCGCCAGCAGCCAAGGACAGGTGGCTAGCGGGACCTACGAGCAGTACTTC.

This chain joins TRBV29-1 and TRBJ2-7, with unresolved D. The germline gives CDR1 SQVTM, CDR2 ANQGSEA. The CDR3 totals 11 residues. The V gene lost 1 base and the J gene lost 5 bases, with 6 bases spanning the gap. As DNA, the CDR3 is TGCAGCGTTGAAGGGCGTAACGAGCAGTACTTC. Protein: CSVEGRNEQYF.

The J gene is TRBJ2-3, the V gene TRBV19; D is unclear. Trimming took 5 bases from V and 2 from J, leaving 8 bases between them. The length of the CDR3 is 13 residues. Germline assignment: CDR1 LNHDA and CDR2 SQIVND (reference sequence). The CDR3 spells CASSSVYTDTQYF. DNA of the CDR3: TGTGCCAGTAGTTCCGTCTACACAGATACGCAGTATTTT.

The V gene is TRBV6-4, the J gene TRBJ2-2; D is possibly TRBD2 (6 bases). The CDR3 length is 14 residues. Trimming stripped 3 bases from V and 2 bases from J, with 7 bases between. Germline CDR1 and CDR2: MRHNA and SNTAGT. The CDR3 DNA reads as TGTGCCAGCAGTGAGGCGGGAAACACCGGGGAGCTGTTTTTT. It specifies CASSEAGNTGELFF.

This clone appeared a single time. The chain couples TRBV4-3 to TRBJ2-2; 10 nucleotides match TRBD1. Germline assignment: CDR1 LGHNA and CDR2 YSLEER. V shed 4 bases and J 4 bases; nucleotides not matched to a gene: 9. The CDR3 has 17 amino acids. The CDR3 DNA sequence: TGCGCCAGCAGCCGCAAGTTGCGGGACAGGGGCACCGGGGAGCTGTTTTTT. Translation: CASSRKLRDRGTGELFF.

The rearrangement joins TRBV4-3 to TRBJ2-3, with D possibly being TRBD2 (6 bases). Germline CDR1 reads LGHNA; CDR2 reads YSLEER. The CDR3 contains 17 residues. The V and J ends lost 1 base and 0 bases respectively, with 14 bases between them. CDR3 sequence: CASSQAVGGVSTDTQYF. The CDR3 DNA sequence: TGCGCCAGCAGCCAAGCGGTGGGCGGGGTGAGCACAGATACGCAGTATTTT.

The chain employs TRBV28 and TRBJ2-5; 9 nucleotides align to TRBD1. There are 14 residues in the CDR3. Looked up from germline, CDR1 is MDHEN and CDR2 is SYDVKM. The ends lost 4 bases at V and 6 bases at J; junction bases unmatched: 6. This chain's CDR3 is CASSYPGTGKTQYF. The CDR3 DNA follows: TGTGCCAGCAGTTACCCTGGGACAGGGAAGACCCAGTACTTC.

V usage is TRBV6-6 and J usage is TRBJ2-7; TRBD2 aligns across 12 bases. The CDR3 contains 15 residues. With 6 bases clipped from V and 4 bases from J, the junction kept 7 bases outside the gene matches. CDR1 and CDR2 (germline): MNHNY, SVGAGI (reference sequence). CDR3 DNA sequence: TGTGCCAGCAGAATAACTAGCGGGAGGCAATACGAGCAGTACTTC. This sequence encodes CASRITSGRQYEQYF.

In its sample, this clone was seen once. DNA for the CDR3: TGTGCCAGCAGGCTAAGCAATCAGCCCCAGCATTTT. Protein product: CASRLSNQPQHF. The chain uses TRBV7-3 and TRBJ1-5; D is unresolved. Germline V gene sequence: CDR1 SGHTA, CDR2 FQGTGA. Trimming took off 6 bases at V and 1 base at J, with 4 bases between the two ends. This CDR3 spans 12 amino acids.